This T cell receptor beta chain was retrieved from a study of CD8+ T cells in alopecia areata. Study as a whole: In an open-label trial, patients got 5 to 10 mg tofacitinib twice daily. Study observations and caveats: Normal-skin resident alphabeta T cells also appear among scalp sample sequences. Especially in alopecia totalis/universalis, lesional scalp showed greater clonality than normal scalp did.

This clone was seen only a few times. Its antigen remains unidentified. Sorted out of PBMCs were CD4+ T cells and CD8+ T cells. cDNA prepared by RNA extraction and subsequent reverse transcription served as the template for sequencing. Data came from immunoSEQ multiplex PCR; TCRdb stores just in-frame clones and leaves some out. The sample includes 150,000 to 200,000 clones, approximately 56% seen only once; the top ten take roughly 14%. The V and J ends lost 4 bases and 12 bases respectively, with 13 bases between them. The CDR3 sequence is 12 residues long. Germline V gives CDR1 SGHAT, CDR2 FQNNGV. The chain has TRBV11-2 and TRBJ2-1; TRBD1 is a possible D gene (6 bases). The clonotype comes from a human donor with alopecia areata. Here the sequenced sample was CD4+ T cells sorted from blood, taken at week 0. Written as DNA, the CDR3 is TGTGCCAGCAGCTCAGGGGTAGGCGGGCAGTTCTTC. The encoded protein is CASSSGVGGQFF. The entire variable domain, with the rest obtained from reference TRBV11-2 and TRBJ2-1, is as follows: EAGVAQSPRYKIIEKRQSVAFWCNPISGHATLYWYQQILGQGPKLLIQFQNNGVVDDSQLPKDRFSAERLKGVDSTLKIQPAKLEDSAVYLCASSSGVGGQFFGPGTRLTVL.